These 7 T cell receptor beta chains were sequenced from one sample in a study of tumor-infiltrating lymphocytes in localized non-small cell lung cancer. Method: immunoSEQ multiplex PCR; TCRdb's copy keeps in-frame clones and lacks some. This sample has about 2,700 clones, with about 62% found just once. Sequenced sample: uninvolved lung tissue not adjacent to the tumor. The receptors originated from a human donor with non-small cell lung cancer.

The chain recombines TRBV27 with TRBJ2-7; perhaps TRBD1 as D (5 bases). The V gene's germline CDR1 is MNHEY and CDR2 SMNVEV (reference sequence). This CDR3 is built from 14 residues. Trimming took 3 bases from V and 1 from J, leaving 10 bases between them. The CDR3 DNA follows: TGTGCCAGCAGTTTGTCGACAGCTTCCTACGAGCAGTACTTC. This codes for CASSLSTASYEQYF.

The chain has TRBV29-1 and TRBJ2-7; 12 bases line up with TRBD2. CDR3 length: 13 amino acids. CDR1 is SQVTM and CDR2 is ANQGSEA in the germline V gene. J gave up 2 bases and V 7 bases, and 3 bases lay outside the gene matches. CDR3: CSGWTSGTYEQYF. DNA for the CDR3: TGCAGCGGGTGGACTAGCGGGACCTACGAGCAGTACTTC.

The chain uses TRBV5-5 and TRBJ1-5; D not resolved. The ends were cut back, 1 base at V and 3 bases at J, with 8 bases in the middle. Germline-derived CDR1 and CDR2 are SGHKS and YYEKEE (reference sequence). This CDR3 spans 14 amino acids. The CDR3 sequence: CASSLFSTNQPQHF. The CDR3 region has the DNA TGTGCCAGCAGCTTGTTTTCCACCAATCAGCCCCAGCATTTT.

This clone is classed as large. The chain has TRBV7-9 and TRBJ2-2; D gene unclear. Trimming pared 1 base from V and 1 base from J, leaving 7 bases between. Germline lookup yields CDR1 SEHNR and CDR2 FQNEAQ (reference sequence). CDR3 length: 15 amino acids. CDR3 nucleotide sequence: TGTGCCAGCAGCTTAGTCTCGCAGAACACCGGGGAGCTGTTTTTT. It codes for CASSLVSQNTGELFF.

The J gene is TRBJ2-1, the V gene TRBV5-1; TRBD2 matches at 7 bases. CDR1 and CDR2 from the germline V gene are SGHRS and YFSETQ. The V segment lost 0 bases and the J segment 0 bases; nucleotides outside the gene matches: 3. The CDR3 runs to 16 residues. The CDR3 DNA reads TGCGCCAGCAGCTTGGGGACTAGGAGCTCCTACAATGAGCAGTTCTTC. This translates into CASSLGTRSSYNEQFF.

The chain is built from TRBV30 and TRBJ2-7, with 9 bases lining up with TRBD1. J lost 6 bases, V lost 5 bases, and 14 bases had no gene match. The CDR3 sequence is 15 residues long. CDR1 is GTSNPN and CDR2 is SVGIG in the germline V gene (reference sequence). The CDR3 loop reads CAWSPGQGFLLEQYF. DNA of the CDR3: TGTGCCTGGTCACCGGGACAGGGCTTTTTACTCGAGCAGTACTTC.

J is TRBJ2-2 and V is TRBV25-1, with D hard to call. The CDR3 loop spans 14 amino acids. Trimming stripped 3 bases from V and 3 bases from J, with 8 bases between. Germline CDR1 reads MGHDK; CDR2 reads SYGVNS. CDR3 in amino acids: CASSEAGDTGELFF. The CDR3 nucleotides are TGTGCCAGCAGTGAGGCAGGTGACACCGGGGAGCTGTTTTTT.